This T cell receptor (beta chain) was recorded in a study of T cell repertoires in cytomegalovirus infection. Overall study: It can be stated that public TCR beta signatures indicated CMV infection as well as a matching HLA type.

TCRdb re-called the reads through MiXCR, storing one row per CDR3 protein. The sample contains some 480,000 distinct CDR3 sequences, 33% of which appear only once. The V end lost 0 bases, the J end lost 2 bases, and 7 bases lay between the germline ends. Per the germline V gene, CDR1 is SGHTA and CDR2 is FQGNSA. This CDR3 is built from 14 residues. General observations from the study: Across the ex vivo response, the dominant clonotypes were HLA-C-restricted CMV-specific TCR beta clonotypes.

On this clonotype itself: Its antigen is still unknown.

The chain carries TRBV7-2 and TRBJ2-5; D call uncertain. This clonotype was obtained from a human donor in good health (CMV status not recorded). Some clones in this sample may be carry-over from other donors' samples. This sample comprised cultured PBMCs, obtained from culture after CMV antigen stimulation. CDR3 nucleotides: TGTGCCAGCAGCTTAGCGAATTGGCAAGAGACCCAGTACTTC. This encodes CASSLANWQETQYF.